This is a list of T cell receptor beta chains from one sample in a study of cytomegalovirus exposure and HLA in healthy donors. Profiling relied on immunoSEQ multiplex PCR, and the TCRdb table lists in-frame clones only, not all of them. Among tens of thousands of clones, over 70% were seen once, and the ten largest hold roughly 1.5%. Material: PBMCs. Source of these receptors: a man aged 40-49 years in good health and CMV-seronegative. The CDR3 runs from the conserved cysteine through the conserved F or W. D genes are given only for firm matches.

v_call	d_call	j_call	cdr3_aa
TRBV5-6	TRBD2	TRBJ2-7	CASSSPGLAGVLHEQYF
TRBV27	NA	TRBJ2-7	CASSFPSDEQYF
TRBV2	NA	TRBJ2-7	CASTLFYEQYF
TRBV7-9	NA	TRBJ1-1	CASSRAGREAFF
TRBV27	NA	TRBJ2-3	CASSPGTSTDTQYF
TRBV15	TRBD1	TRBJ1-1	CATNKGQGPGTEAFF
TRBV28	TRBD1	TRBJ1-1	CASSPGQGGTEAFF
TRBV14	TRBD1	TRBJ2-1	CASSQGQGPYNEQFF
TRBV9	NA	TRBJ2-6	CASSVGTGFASGANGLTF
TRBV27	NA	TRBJ1-4	CASSPGTQVEKLFF
TRBV28	TRBD1	TRBJ1-2	CASSPGTGGSYGYTF
TRBV29-1	TRBD1	TRBJ2-1	CSALTGGEQFF